This T cell receptor (beta chain) was found in a study of T cell repertoires in cytomegalovirus infection. Study outcomes and limitations: Dominant in the ex vivo response were TCR beta clonotypes restricted by HLA-C and specific for CMV.

In its sample, this clonotype was seen many times. Its matching antigen is unknown. TCRdb redid the calling of the reads with MiXCR, one entry per CDR3 protein. Found here are under 150,000 distinct CDR3 sequences, roughly 9% of them singletons; the top ten hold around 10%. This sequence was found in a human donor in good health (CMV status not recorded). Some clones in this sample may be carry-over from other donors' samples. Sample: PBMCs.

The DNA of the CDR3 is TGTGCCATAGCTCAGAGCTCCTACAATGAGCAGTTCTTC. This sequence encodes CAIAQSSYNEQFF. The rearrangement uses TRBV10-3 and TRBJ2-1; D ambiguous. V lost 9 bases and J lost 0, with 9 bases in between. The length of the CDR3 is 13 residues. From germline, CDR1 is ENHRY and CDR2 SYGVKD.